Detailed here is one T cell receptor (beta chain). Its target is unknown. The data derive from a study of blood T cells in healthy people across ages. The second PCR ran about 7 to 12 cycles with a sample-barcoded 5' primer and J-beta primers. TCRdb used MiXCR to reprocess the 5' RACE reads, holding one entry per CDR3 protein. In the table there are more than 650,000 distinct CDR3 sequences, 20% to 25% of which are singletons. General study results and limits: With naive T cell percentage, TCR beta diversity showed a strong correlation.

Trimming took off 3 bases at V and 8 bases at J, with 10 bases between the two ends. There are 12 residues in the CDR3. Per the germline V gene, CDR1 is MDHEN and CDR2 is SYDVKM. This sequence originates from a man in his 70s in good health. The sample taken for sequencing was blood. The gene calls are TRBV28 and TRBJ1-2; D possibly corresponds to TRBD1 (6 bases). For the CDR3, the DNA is TGTGCCAGCAGTTTCGCGGGGGGCGGCTACACCTTC. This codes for CASSFAGGGYTF.